Listed here are 15 T cell receptor beta chains from one sample, sequenced in a study of T-cell reconstitution after alpha-beta-depleted transplantation in children. The TCRbeta library incorporated unique molecular identifiers. A single record per CDR3 protein comes from TCRdb applying MiXCR to the PCR reads. The profile shows approximately 630,000 distinct CDR3 sequences, less than 15% of them singletons. The sequencing here drew on PBMCs, taken before TCRalphabeta/CD19-depleted stem cell transplant. Every receptor here comes from a girl aged 2-10 years with congenital amegakaryocytic thrombocytopenia, due to receive a stem cell transplant.

This clonotype was detected many times. The J gene is TRBJ1-2, the V gene TRBV20-1, with 10 bases aligning to TRBD1. From germline, CDR1 is DFQATT and CDR2 SNEGSKA (reference sequence). CDR3 length equals 13 residues. V lost 5 bases to trimming and J lost 5 bases; unmatched junction nucleotides: 5. CDR3 DNA: TGCAGTGCTGATAAGGGACAGGGGTATGGCTACACCTTC. It encodes CSADKGQGYGYTF.

The chain links TRBV20-1 to TRBJ2-1; a possible D gene is TRBD1 (6 bases). CDR1 DFQATT and CDR2 SNEGSKA come from the germline V gene (reference sequence). This CDR3 has 12 amino acids. V lost 0 bases, J lost 11 bases, and 11 bases lay in between. Here the CDR3 reads CSAREGDTKQFF. CDR3 in DNA: TGCAGTGCTAGAGAGGGGGACACAAAGCAGTTCTTC.

This clonotype was recorded many times. CDR3 nucleotide sequence: TGCAGCGCCGTTGACTATGGCGGGAGCTCCTACGAGCAGTACTTC. Translated: CSAVDYGGSSYEQYF. The rearrangement joins TRBV29-1 to TRBJ2-7; TRBD2 matches at 7 bases. The CDR3 has 15 amino acids. The J segment lost 0 bases and the V segment lost 7 bases, leaving 12 bases of the junction unmatched. The germline V gene encodes CDR1 SQVTM and CDR2 ANQGSEA.

This clonotype is a singleton in its sample. The rearrangement joins TRBV7-9 to TRBJ2-2; weak D call: TRBD2 (5 bases). V was shortened by 10 bases and J by 2 bases, with 32 bases between the two germline ends. Germline CDR1 and CDR2: SEHNR and FQNEAQ (reference sequence). This CDR3 spans 20 amino acids. The CDR3 DNA follows: TGTGCCATGGGCCCCGGGCTCCACTCGCCATGGGAGAGAAACACCGGGGAGCTGTTTTTT. Protein: CAMGPGLHSPWERNTGELFF.

This clonotype was detected many times. The CDR3 coding sequence is TGCAGTGCCCCGCTGGCGTCGGGATACACAGATACGCAGTATTTT. Protein product: CSAPLASGYTDTQYF. The chain combines TRBV20-1 with TRBJ2-3; the D gene is possibly TRBD2 (5 bases). Germline CDR1 reads DFQATT; CDR2 reads SNEGSKA (reference sequence). The CDR3 is 15 amino acids. Trimming took 6 bases from V and 2 from J, leaving 18 bases between them.

V usage is TRBV4-1 and J usage is TRBJ2-1; D gene ambiguous. Germline V gene sequence: CDR1 MGHRA, CDR2 YSYEKL. This CDR3 region has 14 residues. V was cut by 3 bases and J by 0 bases, with 6 bases left in between. CDR3 DNA sequence: TGCGCCAGCAGCCATTTGAGCTCCTACAATGAGCAGTTCTTC. This translates into CASSHLSSYNEQFF.

The genes are TRBV28 and TRBJ2-7; D gene uncertain. Germline CDR1 is MDHEN and CDR2 is SYDVKM. CDR3 length equals 15 residues. With 6 bases removed from V and 2 bases from J, the gap between germline ends came to 17 bases. The CDR3 reads CASSPAAFRTYEQYF. CDR3 nucleotide sequence: TGTGCCAGCAGCCCTGCGGCTTTTCGAACCTACGAGCAGTACTTC.

As regards this clonotype: Given the absence of the conserved phenylalanine or tryptophan at the CDR3 end, a read error is likely. The chain combines TRBV4-1 with TRBJ2-3; D perhaps matches TRBD1 (6 bases). Per the germline V gene, CDR1 is MGHRA and CDR2 is YSYEKL. The CDR3 consists of 16 residues. Deletions cut 3 bases from V and 3 bases from J, with 16 bases between. CDR3 nucleotides: TGCGCCAGCAGCCAGGGTGCGAGGGGGAAAACAGATACGCAGTATATT. Residues: CASSQGARGKTDTQYI.

The rearrangement uses TRBV5-1 and TRBJ2-7; 9 bases match TRBD2. V gave up 4 bases and J gave up 5 bases; unmatched junction bases: 7. This CDR3 comprises 14 residues. Germline CDR1 SGHRS, CDR2 YFSETQ. CDR3 DNA sequence: TGCGCCAGCAGCCCCCTCCTAGCGGGAAACGAGCAGTACTTC. Translation: CASSPLLAGNEQYF.

This clonotype is a singleton in its sample. A much larger clone differs from this one at a single base, so this may be a read error. The rearrangement joins TRBV29-1 to TRBJ2-5; a weak D match, TRBD1 (6 bases). V dropped 4 bases and J dropped 12 bases, with 24 bases sitting between them. This CDR3 is built from 14 residues. CDR1 SQVTM and CDR2 ANQGSEA come from the germline V gene. DNA of the CDR3: TGCAGCGTTGGCCGGGACAATAAAGAGACCGGGGAGTACTTC. Translation: CSVGRDNKETGEYF. The whole variable domain, filled in from reference TRBV29-1 and TRBJ2-5, reads SAVISQKPSRDICQRGTSLTIQCQVDSQVTMMFWYRQQPGQSLTLIATANQGSEATYESGFVIDKFPISRPNLTFSTLTVSNMSPEDSSIYLCSVGRDNKETGEYFGPGTRLLVL.

At least ten counts were recorded for this clonotype. The rearrangement uses TRBV10-3 and TRBJ2-1; 7 nucleotides align to TRBD2. This CDR3 spans 15 amino acids. Germline-derived CDR1 and CDR2 are ENHRY and SYGVKD. Losses at the gene ends were 1 base for V and 6 bases for J; bases not matched to a gene: 6. CDR3 region: CAISELGSSGNEQFF. CDR3 bases: TGTGCCATCAGTGAGTTAGGGTCTAGCGGCAATGAGCAGTTCTTC.

This clonotype was detected many times. This rearrangement joins TRBV29-1 to TRBJ2-7; D is perhaps TRBD1 or TRBD2 (5 bases each). This CDR3 contains 13 residues. V was cut by 5 bases and J by 5 bases, with 16 bases left in between. CDR1 and CDR2 from the germline V gene are SQVTM and ANQGSEA. For the CDR3, the DNA is TGCAGCGTTACCGGGACCCCCCGGGACGAGCAGTACTTC. The encoded protein is CSVTGTPRDEQYF.

The table lists this clonotype with a few counts. The chain recombines TRBV20-1 with TRBJ2-7; D gene uncertain. Germline-derived CDR1 and CDR2 are DFQATT and SNEGSKA (reference sequence). Trimming shortened V by 4 bases and J by 2 bases, and 9 bases separated the two germline ends. This CDR3 comprises 12 residues. The CDR3 sequence is CSATYGTYEQYF. As DNA, the CDR3 is TGCAGTGCTACTTACGGAACCTACGAGCAGTACTTC.

The chain links TRBV20-1 to TRBJ2-7; 7 bases fit TRBD2. The CDR3 is 11 residues long. Germline loops: CDR1 DFQATT, CDR2 SNEGSKA (reference sequence). Trimming removed 7 bases from V and 3 bases from J; junction bases left unmatched: 3. The CDR3 DNA reads as TGCAGTGGCGGGAGTGTCTACGAGCAGTACTTC. Translating gives CSGGSVYEQYF.

The chain links TRBV12-3 or TRBV12-4 to TRBJ2-7, with TRBD2 matching 7 bases. The CDR3 consists of 16 residues. V lost 0 bases and J lost 3; bases outside the gene matches: 8. The CDR3 here is CASSLAHGEGNYEQYF. The CDR3 coding sequence is TGTGCCAGCAGTTTAGCTCATGGGGAGGGGAACTACGAGCAGTACTTC.